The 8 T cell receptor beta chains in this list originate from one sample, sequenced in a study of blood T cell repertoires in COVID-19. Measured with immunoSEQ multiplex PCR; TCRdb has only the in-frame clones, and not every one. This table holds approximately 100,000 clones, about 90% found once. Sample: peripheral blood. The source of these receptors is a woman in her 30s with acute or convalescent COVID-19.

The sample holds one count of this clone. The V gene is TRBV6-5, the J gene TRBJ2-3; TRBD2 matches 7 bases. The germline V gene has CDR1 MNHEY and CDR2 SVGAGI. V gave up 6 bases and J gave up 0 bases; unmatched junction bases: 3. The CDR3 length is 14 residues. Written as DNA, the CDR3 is TGTGCCAGCAGATGGCGGGGGAGCACAGATACGCAGTATTTT. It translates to CASRWRGSTDTQYF.

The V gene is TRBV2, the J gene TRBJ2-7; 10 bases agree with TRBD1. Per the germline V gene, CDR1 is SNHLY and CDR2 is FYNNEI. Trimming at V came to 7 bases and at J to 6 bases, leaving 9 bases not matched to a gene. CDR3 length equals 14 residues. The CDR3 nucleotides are TGTGCCAGCAAGGGGGACAGGGGTGTGAGCGAGCAGTACTTC. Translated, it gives CASKGDRGVSEQYF. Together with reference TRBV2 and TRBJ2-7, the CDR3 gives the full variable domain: EPEVTQTPSHQVTQMGQEVILRCVPISNHLYFYWYRQILGQKVEFLVSFYNNEISEKSEIFDDQFSVERPDGSNFTLKIRSTKLEDSAMYFCASKGDRGVSEQYFGPGTRLTVT.

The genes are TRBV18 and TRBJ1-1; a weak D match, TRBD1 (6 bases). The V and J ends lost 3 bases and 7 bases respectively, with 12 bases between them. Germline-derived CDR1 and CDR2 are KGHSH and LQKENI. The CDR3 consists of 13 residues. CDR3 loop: CASSPQGQIEAFF. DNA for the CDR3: TGTGCCAGCTCACCTCAAGGACAGATTGAAGCTTTCTTT.

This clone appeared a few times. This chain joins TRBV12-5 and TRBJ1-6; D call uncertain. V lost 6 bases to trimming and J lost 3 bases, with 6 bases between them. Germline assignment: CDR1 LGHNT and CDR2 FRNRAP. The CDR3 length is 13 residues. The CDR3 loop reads CASGGDYNSPLHF. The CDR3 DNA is TGTGCTAGTGGCGGAGACTATAATTCACCCCTCCACTTT.

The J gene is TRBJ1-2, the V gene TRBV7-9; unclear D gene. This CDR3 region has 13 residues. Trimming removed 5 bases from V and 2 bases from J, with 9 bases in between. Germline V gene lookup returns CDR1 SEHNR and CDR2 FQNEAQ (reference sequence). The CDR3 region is CASSPIKNYGYTF. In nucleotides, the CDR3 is TGTGCCAGCAGCCCTATAAAGAACTATGGCTACACCTTC. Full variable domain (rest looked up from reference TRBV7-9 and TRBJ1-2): DTGVSQNPRHKITKRGQNVTFRCDPISEHNRLYWYRQTLGQGPEFLTYFQNEAQLEKSRLLSDRFSAERPKGSFSTLEIQRTEQGDSAMYLCASSPIKNYGYTFGSGTRLTVV.

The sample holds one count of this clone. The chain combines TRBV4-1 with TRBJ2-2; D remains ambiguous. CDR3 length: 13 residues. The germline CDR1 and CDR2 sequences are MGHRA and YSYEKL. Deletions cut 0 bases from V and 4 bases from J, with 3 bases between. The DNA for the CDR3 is TGCGCCAGCAGCCAAGAGGCCACCGGGGAGCTGTTTTTT. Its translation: CASSQEATGELFF.

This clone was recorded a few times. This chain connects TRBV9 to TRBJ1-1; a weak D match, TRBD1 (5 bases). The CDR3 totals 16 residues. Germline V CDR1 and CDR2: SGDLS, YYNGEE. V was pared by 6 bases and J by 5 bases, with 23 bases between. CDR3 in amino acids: CASTFPPEGFGTEAFF. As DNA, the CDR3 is TGTGCCAGCACCTTTCCCCCGGAGGGGTTCGGTACTGAAGCTTTCTTT. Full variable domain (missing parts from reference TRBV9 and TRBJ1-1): DSGVTQTPKHLITATGQRVTLRCSPRSGDLSVYWYQQSLDQGLQFLIQYYNGEERAKGNILERFSAQQFPDLHSELNLSSLELGDSALYFCASTFPPEGFGTEAFFGQGTRLTVV.

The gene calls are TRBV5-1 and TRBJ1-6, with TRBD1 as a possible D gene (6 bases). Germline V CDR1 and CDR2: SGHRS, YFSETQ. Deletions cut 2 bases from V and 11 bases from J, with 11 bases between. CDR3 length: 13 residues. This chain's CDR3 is CASSFTGTPPLHF. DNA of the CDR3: TGCGCCAGCAGCTTCACCGGGACACCACCCCTCCACTTT.